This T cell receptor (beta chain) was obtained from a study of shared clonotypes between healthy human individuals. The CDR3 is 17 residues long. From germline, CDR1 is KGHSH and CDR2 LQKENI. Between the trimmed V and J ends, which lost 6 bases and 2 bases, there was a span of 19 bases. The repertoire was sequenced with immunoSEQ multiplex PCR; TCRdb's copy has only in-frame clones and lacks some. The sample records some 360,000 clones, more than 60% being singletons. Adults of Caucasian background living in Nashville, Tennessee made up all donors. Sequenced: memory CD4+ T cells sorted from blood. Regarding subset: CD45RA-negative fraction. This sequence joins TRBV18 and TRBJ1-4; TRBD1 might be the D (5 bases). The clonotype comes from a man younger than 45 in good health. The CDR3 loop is CASSYGTIIQTNEKLFF. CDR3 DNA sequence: TGTGCCAGCTCTTACGGGACCATCATCCAGACTAATGAAAAACTGTTTTTT. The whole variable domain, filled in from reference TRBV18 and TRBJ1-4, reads NAGVMQNPRHLVRRRGQEARLRCSPMKGHSHVYWYRQLPEEGLKFMVYLQKENIIDESGMPKERFSAEFPKEGPSILRIQQVVRGDSAAYFCASSYGTIIQTNEKLFFGSGTQLSVL.